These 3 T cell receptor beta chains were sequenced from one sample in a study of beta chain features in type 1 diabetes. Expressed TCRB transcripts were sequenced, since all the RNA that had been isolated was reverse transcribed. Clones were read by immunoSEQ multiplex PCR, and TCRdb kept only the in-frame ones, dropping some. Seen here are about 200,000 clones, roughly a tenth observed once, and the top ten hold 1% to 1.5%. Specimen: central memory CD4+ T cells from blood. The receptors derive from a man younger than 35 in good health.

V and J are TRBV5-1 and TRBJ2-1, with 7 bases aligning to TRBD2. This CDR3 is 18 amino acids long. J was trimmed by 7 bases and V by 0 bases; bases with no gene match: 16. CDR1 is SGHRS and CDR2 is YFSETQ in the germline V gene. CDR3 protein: CASSLGAPSAGEGNEQFF. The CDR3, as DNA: TGCGCCAGCAGCTTGGGGGCCCCCTCCGCGGGAGAGGGGAATGAGCAGTTCTTC.

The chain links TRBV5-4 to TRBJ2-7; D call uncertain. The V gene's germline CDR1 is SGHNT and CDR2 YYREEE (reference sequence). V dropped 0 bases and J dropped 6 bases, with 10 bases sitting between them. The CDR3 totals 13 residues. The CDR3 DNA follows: TGTGCCAGCAGCTTGGACTTAGGAAGCGAGCAGTACTTC. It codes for CASSLDLGSEQYF.

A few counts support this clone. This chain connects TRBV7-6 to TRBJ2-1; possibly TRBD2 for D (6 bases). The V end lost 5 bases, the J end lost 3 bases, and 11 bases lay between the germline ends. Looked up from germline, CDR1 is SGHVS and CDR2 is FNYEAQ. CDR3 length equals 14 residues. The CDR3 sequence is CASSLGSGYNEQFF. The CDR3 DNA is TGTGCCAGCAGCCTCGGGAGTGGCTACAATGAGCAGTTCTTC.